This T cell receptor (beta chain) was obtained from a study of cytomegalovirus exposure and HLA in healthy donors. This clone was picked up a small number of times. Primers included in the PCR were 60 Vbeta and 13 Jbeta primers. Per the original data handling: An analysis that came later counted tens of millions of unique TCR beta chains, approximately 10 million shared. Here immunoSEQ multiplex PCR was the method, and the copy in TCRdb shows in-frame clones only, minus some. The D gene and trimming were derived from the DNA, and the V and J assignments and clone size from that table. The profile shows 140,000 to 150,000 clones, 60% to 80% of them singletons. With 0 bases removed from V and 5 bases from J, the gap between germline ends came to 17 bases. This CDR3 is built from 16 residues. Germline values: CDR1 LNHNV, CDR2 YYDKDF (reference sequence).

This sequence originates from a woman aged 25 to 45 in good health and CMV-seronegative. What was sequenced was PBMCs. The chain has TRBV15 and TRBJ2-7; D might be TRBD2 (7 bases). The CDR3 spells CATSRDRGGQIHEQYF. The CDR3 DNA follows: TGTGCCACCAGCAGAGATAGGGGGGGGCAGATCCACGAGCAGTACTTC.